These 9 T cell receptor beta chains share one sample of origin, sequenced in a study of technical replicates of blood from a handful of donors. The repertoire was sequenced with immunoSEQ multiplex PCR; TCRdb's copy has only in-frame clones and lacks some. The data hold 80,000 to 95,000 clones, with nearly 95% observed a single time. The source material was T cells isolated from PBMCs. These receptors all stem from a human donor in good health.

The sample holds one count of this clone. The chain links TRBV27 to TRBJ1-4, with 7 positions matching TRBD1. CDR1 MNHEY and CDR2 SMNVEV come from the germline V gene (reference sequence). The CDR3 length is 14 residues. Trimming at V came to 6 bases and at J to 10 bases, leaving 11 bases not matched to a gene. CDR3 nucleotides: TGTGCCAGCAGGGTTGGAGGGGGCGCCGGAAAACTGTTTTTT. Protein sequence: CASRVGGGAGKLFF.

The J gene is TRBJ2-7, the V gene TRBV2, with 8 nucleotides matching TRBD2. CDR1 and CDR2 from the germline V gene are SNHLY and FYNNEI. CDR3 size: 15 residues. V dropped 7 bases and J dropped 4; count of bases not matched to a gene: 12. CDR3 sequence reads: CASTIRLAGYYEQYF. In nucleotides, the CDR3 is TGTGCCAGCACAATACGGCTAGCGGGTTATTACGAGCAGTACTTC.

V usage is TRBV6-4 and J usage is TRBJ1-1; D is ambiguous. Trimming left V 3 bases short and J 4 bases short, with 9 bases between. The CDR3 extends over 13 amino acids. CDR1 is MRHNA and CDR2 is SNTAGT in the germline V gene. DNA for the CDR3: TGTGCCAGCAGTGAAAGCCTGGTCACTGAAGCTTTCTTT. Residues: CASSESLVTEAFF.

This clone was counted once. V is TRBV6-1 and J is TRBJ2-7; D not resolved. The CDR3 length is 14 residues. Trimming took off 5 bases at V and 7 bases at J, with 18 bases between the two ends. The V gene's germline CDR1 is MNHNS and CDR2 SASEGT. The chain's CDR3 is CASSQRVLIPEQYF. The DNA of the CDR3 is TGTGCCAGCAGTCAACGGGTCTTAATACCGGAGCAGTACTTC.

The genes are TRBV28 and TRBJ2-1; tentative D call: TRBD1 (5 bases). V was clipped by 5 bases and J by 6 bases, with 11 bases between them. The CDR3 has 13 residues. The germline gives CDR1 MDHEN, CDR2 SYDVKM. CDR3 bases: TGTGCCAGCAGTGTAGGGGTAGGCAATGAGCAGTTCTTC. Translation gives CASSVGVGNEQFF.

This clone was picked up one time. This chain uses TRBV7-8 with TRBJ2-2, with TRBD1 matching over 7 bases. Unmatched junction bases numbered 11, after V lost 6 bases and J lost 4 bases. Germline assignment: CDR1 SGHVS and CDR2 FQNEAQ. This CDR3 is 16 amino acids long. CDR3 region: CASRSGTASGTGELFF. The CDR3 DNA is TGTGCCAGCAGAAGTGGGACAGCCTCGGGCACCGGGGAGCTGTTTTTT.

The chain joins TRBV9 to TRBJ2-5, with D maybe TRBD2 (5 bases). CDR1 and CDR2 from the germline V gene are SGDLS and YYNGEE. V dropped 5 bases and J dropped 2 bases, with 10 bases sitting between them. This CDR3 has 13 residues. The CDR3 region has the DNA TGTGCCAGCAGTGTTTCGGGGCAAGAGACCCAGTACTTC. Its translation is CASSVSGQETQYF.

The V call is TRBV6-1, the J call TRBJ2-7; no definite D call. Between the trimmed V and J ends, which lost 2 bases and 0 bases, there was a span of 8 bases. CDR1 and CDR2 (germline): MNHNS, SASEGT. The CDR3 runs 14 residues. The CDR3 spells CASSEISISYEQYF. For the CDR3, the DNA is TGTGCCAGCAGTGAAATTAGCATCTCCTACGAGCAGTACTTC.

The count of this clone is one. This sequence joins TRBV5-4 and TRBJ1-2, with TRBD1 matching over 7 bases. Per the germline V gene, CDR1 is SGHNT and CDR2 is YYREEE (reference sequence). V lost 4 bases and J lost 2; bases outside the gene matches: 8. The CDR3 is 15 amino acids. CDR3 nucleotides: TGTGCCAGCAGCCGCGGACAGGATCTCAACTATGGCTACACCTTC. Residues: CASSRGQDLNYGYTF. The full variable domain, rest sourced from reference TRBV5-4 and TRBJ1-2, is ETGVTQSPTHLIKTRGQQVTLRCSSQSGHNTVSWYQQALGQGPQFIFQYYREEENGRGNFPPRFSGLQFPNYSSELNVNALELDDSALYLCASSRGQDLNYGYTFGSGTRLTVV.